This T cell receptor (beta chain) was documented in a study of identical twins. Study findings and constraints: Whereas memory repertoires showed no such difference, abundant cord blood beta clonotypes carried fewer insertions.

From germline, CDR1 is SEHNR and CDR2 FQNEAQ (reference sequence). The CDR3 runs to 13 residues. V lost 6 bases and J lost 5, with 11 bases in between. This clonotype has only one observation. Its antigen remains unknown. Template switching introduced a universal primer site, and the cDNA bore unique molecular identifiers. TCRdb processed the 5' RACE reads anew with MiXCR; each CDR3 protein has one entry. Here the sample spans hundreds of thousands of distinct CDR3 sequences, around 21% being singletons. These data also formed part of another study, on T cells expressing NK-cell markers. That work states: Within the sequenced cohort of eight donors, seven exhibited HCMV seropositivity and one was seronegative.

Sample: PBMCs. This chain connects TRBV7-9 to TRBJ1-5; the D is unclear. The receptor's source is a woman aged 18-30 years in good health. The CDR3 nucleotides are TGTGCCAGCAGTGCCGACGGCTATCAGCCCCAGCATTTT. It yields the protein CASSADGYQPQHF.